The next 27 T cell receptor beta chains were all read from a single sample in a study of post-analysis software for immune sequencing data. Each TCR beta cDNA library carried unique molecular identifiers. TCRdb re-called the PCR reads through MiXCR, storing one row per CDR3 protein. The data contain roughly 670,000 distinct CDR3 sequences, approximately 60% of them singletons. Study-wide findings and caveats: Included in a set of roughly five TRBV segments more frequent in patients than controls were TRBV5-6, TRBV5-1 and TRBV20-1.

For these receptors, no antigen is known. Specimen: blood. The receptors were gathered from a girl aged 2 to 10 with multiple sclerosis.

This chain joins TRBV7-2 and TRBJ2-5; D tentatively fits TRBD1 or TRBD2 (5 bases each). The germline gives CDR1 SGHTA, CDR2 FQGNSA. This CDR3 has 16 amino acids. Trimming removed 1 base at V and 2 bases at J, with 14 bases between. The CDR3 coding sequence is TGTGCCAGCAGCTTAGAGGGGACGTGGGGGCAAGAGACCCAGTACTTC. Its protein is CASSLEGTWGQETQYF.

This chain uses TRBV6-6 with TRBJ1-5, with D possibly TRBD1 on 5 matching bases. Germline V gene data show CDR1 as MNHNY and CDR2 as SVGAGI (reference sequence). Trimming took 10 bases from V and 0 from J, leaving 13 bases between them. The CDR3 runs to 14 residues. CDR3 sequence reads: CAISDSHSNQPQHF. For the CDR3, the DNA is TGTGCCATTTCCGACAGTCATAGCAATCAGCCCCAGCATTTT.

The chain has TRBV29-1 and TRBJ2-1, with 10 nucleotides matching TRBD1. This CDR3 region has 14 residues. Germline CDR1 reads SQVTM; CDR2 reads ANQGSEA. V trimming: 6 bases; J trimming: 6 bases; junction bases outside the gene matches: 8. CDR3 in DNA: TGCAGCGTGGCCGGGACAGGGGAGGGCAATGAGCAGTTCTTC. Its translation: CSVAGTGEGNEQFF.

V usage is TRBV6-6 and J usage is TRBJ2-2; perhaps TRBD1 as D (5 bases). V lost 10 bases to trimming and J lost 6 bases, with 12 bases between them. CDR3 length: 12 amino acids. Germline V gene sequence: CDR1 MNHNY, CDR2 SVGAGI (reference sequence). CDR3 loop: CATGQYAGELFF. CDR3 DNA: TGTGCCACAGGGCAGTACGCCGGGGAGCTGTTTTTT.

In its sample, this clonotype was seen a few times. The chain has TRBV20-1 and TRBJ2-3, with D perhaps TRBD2 (7 bases). CDR1 and CDR2 (germline): DFQATT, SNEGSKA (reference sequence). The V and J ends lost 0 bases and 3 bases respectively, with 13 bases between them. The CDR3 runs to 15 residues. DNA for the CDR3: TGCAGTGCTAGAGAAGGAGGGGGGGGAACAGATACGCAGTATTTT. Translated, it gives CSAREGGGGTDTQYF.

This CDR3 is CASSGQDMNTEAFF. In nucleotides, the CDR3 is TGTGCCAGCAGCGGACAGGACATGAACACTGAAGCTTTCTTT. The rearrangement uses TRBV7-2 and TRBJ1-1; TRBD1 matches at 7 bases. V dropped 5 bases and J dropped 0; count of bases not matched to a gene: 3. Germline CDR1 SGHTA, CDR2 FQGNSA. This CDR3 comprises 14 residues.

This chain links TRBV4-1 with TRBJ2-7, with D possibly matching TRBD2 (7 bases). Trimming left V 1 base short and J 6 bases short, with 22 bases between. The CDR3 covers 17 residues. Germline-derived CDR1 and CDR2 are MGHRA and YSYEKL. Here the CDR3 reads CASSQGPPSTSRGEQYF. The CDR3 bases are TGCGCCAGCAGCCAAGGTCCCCCTTCGACTAGCAGGGGCGAGCAGTACTTC.

The chain links TRBV12-3 or TRBV12-4 to TRBJ2-6; D is possibly TRBD2 (5 bases). This CDR3 is built from 15 residues. Trimming left V 6 bases short and J 1 base short, with 10 bases between. CDR3 protein: CASRADFSGANVLTF. The CDR3 DNA reads TGTGCCAGCAGAGCGGACTTTTCTGGGGCCAACGTCCTGACTTTC.

This clonotype was seen more than once but under ten times. The chain uses TRBV6-1 and TRBJ2-6; 9 nucleotides match TRBD1. The V and J ends lost 8 bases and 0 bases, in that order; junction bases with no gene match: 17. Germline V gene data show CDR1 as MNHNS and CDR2 as SASEGT. The CDR3 contains 20 residues. This CDR3 reads CASLVYRETGGPSGANVLTF. The CDR3 region has the DNA TGTGCCAGCCTGGTATATCGCGAGACAGGGGGGCCCTCTGGGGCCAACGTCCTGACTTTC.

This clonotype was detected only once. The chain recombines TRBV6-2 or TRBV6-3 with TRBJ2-7, with D unclear. The DNA end is more similar to TRBJ2-4, so the J call may be wrong. CDR1 is MNHEY and CDR2 is SVGEGT in the germline V gene. The CDR3 runs to 11 residues. The CDR3 DNA reads as TGTGCCAGCGCCAACGGGAACATTCAGTACTTC. This encodes CASANGNIQYF.

This chain links TRBV19 with TRBJ1-2; D remains unclear. This CDR3 is 15 amino acids long. V lost 4 bases and J 2 bases, leaving 14 bases between the germline ends. CDR1 is LNHDA and CDR2 is SQIVND in the germline V gene (reference sequence). This chain's CDR3 is CASSTQALPNYGYTF. CDR3 DNA: TGTGCCAGTAGTACTCAAGCCCTACCCAACTATGGCTACACCTTC.

The CDR3 DNA follows: TGTGCCAGCCTTGGCTTTAGCGGGAGGGGAGAGCAGTACTTC. Protein sequence: CASLGFSGRGEQYF. The V and J genes are TRBV27 and TRBJ2-5, with 11 bases matching TRBD2. Germline CDR1 MNHEY, CDR2 SMNVEV (reference sequence). This CDR3 has 14 amino acids. Germline trimming cut 8 bases from V and 11 bases from J; bases unmatched to any gene: 13.

This chain links TRBV5-1 with TRBJ2-7, with D hard to call. Germline lookup yields CDR1 SGHRS and CDR2 YFSETQ. Trimming cost V 0 bases and J 2 bases, with 18 bases left between them. The CDR3 has 17 residues. CDR3 sequence reads: CASSLGSAALTTYEQYF. CDR3 bases: TGCGCCAGCAGCTTGGGTTCCGCCGCTTTAACCACCTACGAGCAGTACTTC.

This chain connects TRBV5-1 to TRBJ1-2; D may be TRBD1 (5 bases). Germline CDR1 SGHRS, CDR2 YFSETQ. V was shortened by 0 bases and J by 4 bases, with 13 bases between the two germline ends. CDR3 length equals 15 residues. CDR3 region: CASSLGVGEPYGYTF. The CDR3 nucleotides are TGCGCCAGCAGCTTGGGAGTAGGGGAACCCTATGGCTACACCTTC.

CDR3 DNA: TGTGCCAGCAGCAGTGGGGGGTCCTACGAGCAGTACTTC. Protein sequence: CASSSGGSYEQYF. The chain is built from TRBV7-9 and TRBJ2-7; D possibly corresponds to TRBD2 (6 bases). V shed 5 bases and J shed 1 base, with 9 bases lying between them. Germline CDR1 reads SEHNR; CDR2 reads FQNEAQ (reference sequence). CDR3 length: 13 residues.

V usage is TRBV6-5 and J usage is TRBJ2-2; no clear D. The CDR3 is made up of 13 amino acids. The germline CDR1 and CDR2 sequences are MNHEY and SVGAGI. V was cut by 8 bases and J by 0 bases, with 7 bases left in between. The DNA of the CDR3 is TGTGCCAGCTACGGTGCGAACACCGGGGAGCTGTTTTTT. Translating gives CASYGANTGELFF.

This clonotype has more than one count but fewer than ten. The chain has TRBV2 and TRBJ2-4; TRBD1 matches at 8 bases. CDR1 SNHLY and CDR2 FYNNEI come from the germline V gene. V shed 8 bases, J shed 13 bases, and the junction held 7 bases outside the gene matches. There are 11 residues in the CDR3. This CDR3 reads CASDGQGGQYF. Here the CDR3 DNA reads TGTGCCAGCGATGGACAGGGAGGCCAGTACTTC.

The chain links TRBV28 to TRBJ2-3; 9 bases align to TRBD1. With V trimmed by 1 base and J by 7 bases, 9 bases remained unmatched. This CDR3 has 16 residues. Germline V gene lookup returns CDR1 MDHEN and CDR2 SYDVKM. The CDR3 DNA sequence: TGTGCCAGCAGTTTATTGCGGACAGGGGATCGATATACGCAGTATTTT. Its protein product is CASSLLRTGDRYTQYF.

The chain combines TRBV3-1 with TRBJ1-6, with D tentatively TRBD1 (6 bases). Per the germline V gene, CDR1 is LGHDT and CDR2 is YNNKEL (reference sequence). V was shortened by 8 bases and J by 5 bases, with 13 bases between the two germline ends. The CDR3 totals 14 residues. For the CDR3, the DNA is TGTGCCAGCGCCAGGGGAGTGGATAATTCACCCCTCCACTTT. As protein: CASARGVDNSPLHF.

The chain has TRBV11-2 and TRBJ1-3, with a tentative D call TRBD1 (6 bases). This CDR3 has 16 amino acids. V lost 5 bases and J lost 2, with 16 bases in between. Germline CDR1 reads SGHAT; CDR2 reads FQNNGV. DNA of the CDR3: TGTGCCAGCAGCGAACAGGGTCTTTCTGCTGGAAACACCATATATTTT. Translating gives CASSEQGLSAGNTIYF.

This clonotype was seen more than once but under ten times. This sequence joins TRBV6-2 or TRBV6-3 and TRBJ2-1; D ambiguous. There are 12 residues in the CDR3. Per the germline V gene, CDR1 is MNHEY and CDR2 is SVGEGT. Trimming cost V 6 bases and J 6 bases, with 9 bases left between them. The CDR3 DNA reads as TGTGCCAGCAGGGAGCCAATCAATGAGCAGTTCTTC. Protein product: CASREPINEQFF.

This rearrangement joins TRBV15 to TRBJ2-1; 12 bases are a match to TRBD2. CDR1 and CDR2 (germline): LNHNV, YYDKDF (reference sequence). This CDR3 is built from 16 residues. Unmatched junction bases numbered 8, after V lost 5 bases and J lost 6 bases. Here the CDR3 DNA reads TGTGCCACCAGCTCTAATCTAGCGGGGGGGCCCAATGAGCAGTTCTTC. Translating gives CATSSNLAGGPNEQFF.

This clonotype was counted only a few times. The V gene is TRBV11-3, the J gene TRBJ2-3; 8 bases are shared with TRBD1. Losses at the gene ends were 3 bases for V and 0 bases for J; bases not matched to a gene: 8. Germline CDR1 and CDR2: SGHNT and YENEEA. CDR3 size: 17 residues. This CDR3 reads CASSLGQALPSTDTQYF. Here the CDR3 DNA reads TGTGCCAGCAGCTTGGGACAGGCTTTGCCTAGCACAGATACGCAGTATTTT.

The chain couples TRBV6-1 to TRBJ1-2; 10 nucleotides align to TRBD1. Germline CDR1 MNHNS, CDR2 SASEGT. The CDR3 is 17 amino acids. J gave up 5 bases and V 2 bases, and 11 bases lay outside the gene matches. CDR3 in DNA: TGTGCCAGCAGTGAATGGGCCAGAGGGACAGGGGCATATGGCTACACCTTC. Amino acid sequence: CASSEWARGTGAYGYTF.

This clonotype came up a few times. The chain employs TRBV4-3 and TRBJ1-1; D may be TRBD1 (6 bases). The CDR3 length is 16 residues. Germline V CDR1 and CDR2: LGHNA, YSLEER. Trimming left V 2 bases short and J 6 bases short, with 19 bases between. The CDR3 nucleotides are TGCGCCAGCAGCCAAACCCCGGGACACTGGGGTGCTGAAGCTTTCTTT. Its translation is CASSQTPGHWGAEAFF.

The table lists this clonotype with a count of one. The rearrangement uses TRBV5-1 and TRBJ2-3; a possible D gene is TRBD1 (6 bases). Germline V gene lookup returns CDR1 SGHRS and CDR2 YFSETQ. V lost 4 bases and J 1 base, leaving 10 bases between the germline ends. The CDR3 runs 14 residues. Here the CDR3 reads CASSARGGTDTQYF. The CDR3 coding sequence is TGCGCCAGCAGCGCCAGGGGTGGCACAGATACGCAGTATTTT.

In its sample, this clonotype was seen a few times. This chain connects TRBV25-1 to TRBJ2-1; a weak D match, TRBD1 (6 bases). Germline CDR1 is MGHDK and CDR2 is SYGVNS. V lost 4 bases and J lost 8, with 12 bases in between. The CDR3 is made up of 13 amino acids. The CDR3 sequence: CASSGHRAHEQFF. DNA for the CDR3: TGTGCCAGCAGTGGTCACAGGGCCCATGAGCAGTTCTTC.